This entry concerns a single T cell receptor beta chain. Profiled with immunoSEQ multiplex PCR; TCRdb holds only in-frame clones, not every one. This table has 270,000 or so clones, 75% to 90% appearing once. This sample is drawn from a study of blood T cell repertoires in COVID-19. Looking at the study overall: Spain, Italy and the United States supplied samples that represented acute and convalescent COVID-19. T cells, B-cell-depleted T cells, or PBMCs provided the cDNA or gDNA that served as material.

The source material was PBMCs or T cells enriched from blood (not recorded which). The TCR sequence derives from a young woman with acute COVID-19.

The CDR3 sequence: CASSSPAREAGEQYF. The CDR3 nucleotides are TGTGCCAGCAGTTCCCCGGCGCGGGAGGCCGGCGAGCAGTACTTC. V usage is TRBV28 and J usage is TRBJ2-7; 8 bases agree with TRBD2. Germline V CDR1 and CDR2: MDHEN, SYDVKM. Trimming cost V 4 bases and J 6 bases; bases outside gene matches: 11. This CDR3 region has 15 residues.